Here is one T cell receptor beta chain with its context. Its antigen is unknown. This record comes from a study of beta chain features in type 1 diabetes. At the level of the study: When patients were set against healthy donors, age, gender and cell yields were similar. Study observations and caveats: Researchers reported that naive, central memory and Treg TCRB repertoires appeared more similar in patients than in healthy donors. HLA influence on TCRB rearrangement stayed unresolved here. Shortening of TCRB CDR3s, moderate but significant, appeared in all four CD4+ subsets of Type 1 diabetes patients.

The V and J ends lost 7 bases and 3 bases respectively, with 12 bases between them. The CDR3 covers 13 residues. The germline V gene has CDR1 SNHLY and CDR2 FYNNEI. The entirety of the isolated RNA underwent reverse transcription, so expressed TCRB transcripts were sequenced. TCRdb's copy holds only in-frame clones and misses some; the assay was immunoSEQ multiplex PCR. The sample contains some 700,000 clones, around an eighth of which appear only once. The gene calls are TRBV2 and TRBJ1-1; maybe TRBD1 (5 bases). The sequencing sample was made of naive CD4+ T cells from blood. The receptor was isolated from a man aged 18-30 years with type 1 diabetes. The CDR3: CASTSDSDTEAFF. CDR3 nucleotides: TGTGCCAGCACCTCAGACAGCGACACTGAAGCTTTCTTT.